The 14 T cell receptor beta chains reported below all come from one sample, sequenced in a study of T cell responses to AZD1222 COVID-19 vaccine. TCRdb's table, derived via immunoSEQ multiplex PCR, lists solely in-frame clones and lacks some. Of around 50,000 clones listed, about 86% are singletons. This material consisted of peripheral blood, taken 28 days after the second AZD1222 dose. The receptors derive from an adult who received the AZD1222 COVID-19 vaccine.

This chain connects TRBV6-5 to TRBJ2-7, with D possibly matching TRBD1 (6 bases). The CDR3 consists of 15 residues. Germline V gene lookup returns CDR1 MNHEY and CDR2 SVGAGI. The V end was cut by 0 bases, the J end by 4 bases, with 13 bases between. Here the CDR3 reads CASSYSGQGRYEQYF. The DNA for the CDR3 is TGTGCCAGCAGTTACTCGGGGCAGGGGCGGTACGAGCAGTACTTC.

Concerning this clone itself: The junction departs from the called germline gene at one end, perhaps through a read error. This chain uses TRBV9 with TRBJ2-7; D is possibly TRBD2 (6 bases). The CDR3 is 12 residues long. Germline loops: CDR1 SGDLS, CDR2 YYNGEE. Here the CDR3 reads CASSAETSGDFF. CDR3 DNA: TGTGCCAGCAGCGCAGAAACCTCCGGGGACTTCTTC.

V usage is TRBV30 and J usage is TRBJ1-5; D unresolved. Germline V gene sequence: CDR1 GTSNPN, CDR2 SVGIG (reference sequence). V was pared by 0 bases and J by 5 bases, with 8 bases between. This CDR3 is built from 13 residues. The CDR3 DNA reads as TGTGCCTGGAGTGTAAGTGCGGATCAGCCCCAGCATTTT. Its translation is CAWSVSADQPQHF.

This sequence joins TRBV18 and TRBJ1-5; tentatively, D is TRBD1 (5 bases). Trimming took off 3 bases at V and 6 bases at J, with 6 bases between the two ends. The length of the CDR3 is 12 residues. In germline, CDR1 is KGHSH, CDR2 LQKENI. For the CDR3, the DNA is TGTGCCAGCTCACCCGGGGCTCAGCCCCAGCATTTT. Protein sequence: CASSPGAQPQHF.

This clone has only a few counts. The chain joins TRBV10-3 to TRBJ1-5; TRBD1 matches 9 bases. Germline CDR1 is ENHRY and CDR2 is SYGVKD. V lost 8 bases to trimming and J lost 4 bases; unmatched junction nucleotides: 3. The CDR3 length is 13 residues. DNA of the CDR3: TGTGCCATCGGGACAGGGACTAATCAGCCCCAGCATTTT. This sequence encodes CAIGTGTNQPQHF.

The V gene is TRBV2, the J gene TRBJ2-5, with D uncertain. Germline V gene data show CDR1 as SNHLY and CDR2 as FYNNEI. V gave up 2 bases and J gave up 0 bases, with 16 bases separating them. The CDR3 extends over 17 amino acids. The CDR3 nucleotides are TGTGCCAGCAGTGAAAACGTGGACCCACTGTACCAAGAGACCCAGTACTTC. It encodes CASSENVDPLYQETQYF.

The chain links TRBV2 to TRBJ2-7, with D possibly being TRBD2 (5 bases). Trimming removed 4 bases from V and 2 bases from J, with 12 bases in between. The CDR3 is made up of 14 amino acids. The V gene's germline CDR1 is SNHLY and CDR2 FYNNEI. The CDR3 sequence is CASSVPGMPYEQYF. The CDR3 DNA reads TGTGCCAGCAGTGTCCCCGGGATGCCCTACGAGCAGTACTTC.

The V gene is TRBV3-1 (or the pseudogene TRBV3-2), the J gene TRBJ2-1, with TRBD2 identical over 7 bases. V shed 11 bases and J 0 bases; nucleotides not matched to a gene: 10. Per the germline V gene, CDR1 is LGHDT and CDR2 is YNNKEL (reference sequence). The length of the CDR3 is 15 residues. The CDR3 sequence: CASLGGDSSYNEQFF. CDR3 coding DNA: TGTGCCTCCCTTGGGGGGGATAGCTCCTACAATGAGCAGTTCTTC.

The chain joins TRBV6-4 to TRBJ2-3; 10 bases line up with TRBD1. This CDR3 spans 14 amino acids. Germline lookup yields CDR1 MRHNA and CDR2 SNTAGT. With V trimmed by 5 bases and J by 4 bases, 3 bases remained unmatched. CDR3 bases: TGTGCCAGCAGTAAGACAGGGGGCGCAGATACGCAGTATTTT. Translating gives CASSKTGGADTQYF.

The gene calls are TRBV30 and TRBJ2-3; 7 nucleotides line up with TRBD2. Germline CDR1 GTSNPN, CDR2 SVGIG (reference sequence). V was clipped by 0 bases and J by 2 bases; unmatched bases: 5. The CDR3 totals 15 residues. In DNA, the CDR3 is TGTGCCTGGAGTGTAAGAGCGGGACCCACAGATACGCAGTATTTT. Protein product: CAWSVRAGPTDTQYF.

Regarding this clone: One end of the junction varies from germline; a read error may be responsible. The chain couples TRBV27 to TRBJ1-1; the D gene is possibly TRBD1 (5 bases). The CDR3 spans 21 residues. Germline V gene lookup returns CDR1 MNHEY and CDR2 SMNVEV (reference sequence). The CDR3 bases are TGTGCCAGCAGTTTGCGCGGGACTATTTATCGGGGCAGAACTATGAACACTGAAGCTTACTTT. Translation: CASSLRGTIYRGRTMNTEAYF.

This clone has a handful of counts. The rearrangement links TRBV5-4 to TRBJ2-1; D is unclear. In germline, CDR1 is SGHNT, CDR2 YYREEE (reference sequence). The ends were cut back, 2 bases at V and 10 bases at J, with 13 bases in the middle. The CDR3 spans 13 residues. The DNA for the CDR3 is TGTGCCAGCAGCTTAGTGGAGTCCCGGGAGCAGTTCTTC. Translated: CASSLVESREQFF.

The chain links TRBV18 to TRBJ2-7; 7 nucleotides match TRBD2. Germline CDR1 is KGHSH and CDR2 is LQKENI. The junction had 17 bases not matched to a gene; V was cut back by 2 bases and J by 7 bases. The CDR3 contains 17 residues. The CDR3 nucleotides are TGTGCCAGCTCACCAATGGTCGGGGGAGGGCGGTTGGAGGAGCAGTACTTC. It codes for CASSPMVGGGRLEEQYF.

This clone was seen more than once but under ten times. This chain joins TRBV11-2 and TRBJ2-7; D is unclear. This CDR3 is built from 12 residues. V lost 0 bases and J lost 3, with 3 bases in between. Germline V gene sequence: CDR1 SGHAT, CDR2 FQNNGV. CDR3 nucleotide sequence: TGTGCCAGCAGCTTAGATAACTACGAGCAGTACTTC. It translates to CASSLDNYEQYF.